The 9 T cell receptor beta chains reported below all come from one sample, sequenced in a study of OX40 agonist ivuxolimab in advanced cancers. This table comes from immunoSEQ multiplex PCR, and its TCRdb copy is limited to in-frame clones, with some not included. The sample has fewer than 85,000 clones, about four fifths seen once. Material: CD4+ or CD8+ T cells sorted from blood, obtained in a trial of the OX40 agonist ivuxolimab. The receptor set was obtained from an adult with an advanced solid tumor such as melanoma, head and neck, liver or kidney cancer.

The V gene is TRBV5-1, the J gene TRBJ1-5; 11 bases are shared with TRBD1. Germline V gene data show CDR1 as SGHRS and CDR2 as YFSETQ. The CDR3 loop spans 14 amino acids. Trimming cost V 3 bases and J 8 bases; bases outside gene matches: 4. Written as DNA, the CDR3 is TGCGCCAGCAGCTACGGGACAGGGGGTGAGCCCCAGCATTTT. This codes for CASSYGTGGEPQHF.

The chain employs TRBV6-5 and TRBJ2-6; D uncertain. The CDR3 is 13 amino acids. In germline, CDR1 is MNHEY, CDR2 SVGAGI. The germline V and J ends were trimmed by 1 base and 6 bases, with 4 bases remaining between them. The CDR3 DNA follows: TGTGCCAGCAGTTACTTGTCGGCCAACGTCCTGACTTTC. Its translation is CASSYLSANVLTF.

This sequence joins TRBV4-2 and TRBJ1-2; TRBD1 is a possible D gene (6 bases). This CDR3 is 17 amino acids long. Per the germline V gene, CDR1 is LGHNA and CDR2 is YNFKEQ. Trimming shortened V by 0 bases and J by 2 bases, and 16 bases separated the two germline ends. The CDR3 region is CASSQDGQGKVNYGYTF. The CDR3 DNA sequence: TGTGCCAGCAGCCAAGATGGGCAGGGGAAAGTAAACTATGGCTACACCTTC.

The rearrangement joins TRBV2 to TRBJ2-4, with 10 bases fitting TRBD2. After removal of 3 bases from V and 6 bases from J, the junction contained 5 bases not matched to a gene. Per the germline V gene, CDR1 is SNHLY and CDR2 is FYNNEI. CDR3 size: 15 residues. CDR3 sequence reads: CASSDRGTSVNIQYF. The DNA for the CDR3 is TGTGCCAGCAGTGATCGGGGGACTAGCGTAAACATTCAGTACTTC.

This clone was detected a few times. The rearrangement links TRBV6-1 to TRBJ2-1; 10 bases are a match to TRBD2. The J segment lost 6 bases and the V segment lost 8 bases, leaving 16 bases of the junction unmatched. Germline-derived CDR1 and CDR2 are MNHNS and SASEGT. The CDR3 runs to 17 residues. In nucleotides, the CDR3 is TGTGCCAGCGGTGGGATAGCGGGGGGTGGGTTGTTCAATGAGCAGTTCTTC. Its protein is CASGGIAGGGLFNEQFF.

The V call is TRBV5-1, the J call TRBJ2-7; TRBD2 might be the D (5 bases). Trimming stripped 4 bases from V and 2 bases from J, with 16 bases between. CDR1 and CDR2 (germline): SGHRS, YFSETQ. The CDR3 runs 15 residues. The CDR3 coding sequence is TGCGCCAGCAGCCGGACTCCCGGGGTTGCCTACGAGCAGTACTTC. Amino acids: CASSRTPGVAYEQYF.

This clone has more than one count but fewer than ten. This rearrangement joins TRBV10-2 to TRBJ1-1, with 8 bases aligning to TRBD1. This CDR3 is 15 amino acids long. Germline loops: CDR1 WSHSY, CDR2 SAAADI. V shed 0 bases and J 3 bases; nucleotides not matched to a gene: 3. For the CDR3, the DNA is TGCGCCAGCAGTGAGTCCGGACAGGGTCACACTGAAGCTTTCTTT. As protein: CASSESGQGHTEAFF.

This chain connects TRBV18 to TRBJ1-1; no firm D call. Trimming removed 0 bases at V and 6 bases at J, with 14 bases between. The germline gives CDR1 KGHSH, CDR2 LQKENI. CDR3 length equals 15 residues. CDR3 in amino acids: CASSPPAGSGAEAFF. The CDR3 region has the DNA TGTGCCAGCTCACCACCGGCGGGGTCTGGCGCTGAAGCTTTCTTT.

The chain couples TRBV6-5 to TRBJ1-5; D gene uncertain. Germline values: CDR1 MNHEY, CDR2 SVGAGI. V was clipped by 2 bases and J by 5 bases, with 10 bases between them. The CDR3 totals 14 residues. DNA for the CDR3: TGTGCCAGCAGTTACGGGAGCACTGATCAGCCCCAGCATTTT. Amino acids: CASSYGSTDQPQHF.